The TCR beta chain described here comes from a study of blood T cell repertoires in COVID-19. The CDR3 totals 16 residues. Germline V gene lookup returns CDR1 DFQATT and CDR2 SNEGSKA (reference sequence). The germline V and J ends were trimmed by 3 bases and 2 bases, with 17 bases remaining between them. A single count supports this clone. This table comes from immunoSEQ multiplex PCR, and its TCRdb copy is limited to in-frame clones, with some not included. Here the sample spans some 200,000 clones, around 86% being singletons. The chain carries TRBV20-1 and TRBJ2-4, with a tentative D call TRBD1 (6 bases). Sequencing used peripheral blood. This TCR came from a man between 35 and 55 years old with active or convalescent COVID-19. The CDR3 region has the DNA TGCAGTGCTAGTCCTTTTCCAGGGACAACCAAAAACATTCAGTACTTC. Residues: CSASPFPGTTKNIQYF.